This T cell receptor (beta chain) was identified in a study of T-cell reconstitution after alpha-beta-depleted transplantation in children. This clonotype was seen many times. Library preparation (for TCRbeta) was performed with unique molecular identifiers. TCRdb redid the calling of the PCR reads with MiXCR, one entry per CDR3 protein. The sample holds hundreds of thousands of distinct CDR3 sequences, around a sixth seen once. This receptor was obtained from a human donor who donated a stem cell graft to a child with acute myeloid leukemia. The source was PBMCs from the stem cell graft donor, collected from the stem cell graft.

CDR3 sequence: CSAWGQGRYEQYF. CDR3 in DNA: TGCAGTGCTTGGGGACAGGGGAGGTACGAGCAGTACTTC. V and J are TRBV20-1 and TRBJ2-7; 10 bases map to TRBD1. Germline CDR1 DFQATT, CDR2 SNEGSKA (reference sequence). Trimming at V came to 5 bases and at J to 4 bases, leaving 5 bases not matched to a gene. CDR3 length: 13 amino acids.